This T cell receptor beta chain was sequenced for a study of long-term antiretroviral therapy in people with HIV. This was the immunoSEQ v3.0 assay at survey level. The data were produced by immunoSEQ multiplex PCR, yet TCRdb's version contains in-frame clones alone and is incomplete. The sample has 20,000 to 25,000 clones, approximately 80% seen once. By frequency in the sample, this clone is medium-sized. The specimen comprised unsorted PBMCs, sampled 0.1 years before starting antiretroviral therapy. This receptor was identified in a young man with HIV.

The DNA of the CDR3 is TGTGCCAGCAGTTTTTGGCAGGGCAAGCGGGAGCTGTTTTTT. It translates to CASSFWQGKRELFF. This chain joins TRBV27 and TRBJ2-2; TRBD1 might be the D (5 bases). The germline CDR1 and CDR2 sequences are MNHEY and SMNVEV (reference sequence). The CDR3 totals 14 residues. V lost 3 bases, J lost 9 bases, and 14 bases lay in between.